This TCR beta chain emerged from a study of blood T cell repertoires in COVID-19. As for the study in general: Samples came from the United States, Italy and Spain, spanning acute and convalescent COVID-19. In each case, the material was cDNA or gDNA derived from T cells, B-cell-depleted T cells, or PBMCs.

In the original workflow: Reference gene primer amplification in the assay estimated nucleated cell counts. Clones were sequenced by immunoSEQ multiplex PCR, and TCRdb holds only the in-frame ones, with some missing. V and J calls plus clone size are reproduced from that table; the DNA served to infer D and trimming. The repertoire holds about 280,000 clones, around nine tenths seen once, with about 4.6% in the top ten. This CDR3 spans 15 amino acids. Trimming took 6 bases from V and 3 from J, leaving 18 bases between them. Germline V gene lookup returns CDR1 MNHEY and CDR2 SVGAGI. The chain carries TRBV6-5 and TRBJ2-7; weak D call: TRBD2 (6 bases). The source of this sequence is a man aged 40-49 years with acute or convalescent COVID-19. The sequenced sample consisted of peripheral blood. CDR3 amino acids: CASSAAGRNIYEQYF. CDR3 bases: TGTGCCAGCAGCGCCGCGGGGCGGAACATCTACGAGCAGTACTTC.